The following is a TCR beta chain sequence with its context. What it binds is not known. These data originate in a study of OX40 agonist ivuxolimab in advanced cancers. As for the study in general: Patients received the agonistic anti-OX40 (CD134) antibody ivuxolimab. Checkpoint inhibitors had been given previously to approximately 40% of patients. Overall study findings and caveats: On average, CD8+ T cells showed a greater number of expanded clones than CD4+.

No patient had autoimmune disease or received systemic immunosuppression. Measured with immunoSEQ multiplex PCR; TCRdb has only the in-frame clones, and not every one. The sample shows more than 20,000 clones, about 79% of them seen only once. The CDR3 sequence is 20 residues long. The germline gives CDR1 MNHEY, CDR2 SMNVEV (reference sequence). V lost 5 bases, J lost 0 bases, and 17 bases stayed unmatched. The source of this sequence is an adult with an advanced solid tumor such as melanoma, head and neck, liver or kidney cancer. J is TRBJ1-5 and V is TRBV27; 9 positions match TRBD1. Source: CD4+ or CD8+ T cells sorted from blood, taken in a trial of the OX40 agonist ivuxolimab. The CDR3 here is CASSLGGTGQGFGSNQPQHF. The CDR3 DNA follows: TGTGCCAGCAGTCTAGGGGGAACGGGACAGGGTTTCGGTAGCAATCAGCCCCAGCATTTT.